Listed here are 15 T cell receptor beta chains from one sample, sequenced in a study of OX40 agonist ivuxolimab in advanced cancers. The repertoire was sequenced with immunoSEQ multiplex PCR; TCRdb's copy has only in-frame clones and lacks some. This table has nearly 25,000 clones, 65% to 85% appearing once. Source: CD4+ or CD8+ T cells sorted from blood, taken in a trial of the OX40 agonist ivuxolimab. The receptors were gathered from an adult with an advanced solid tumor such as melanoma, head and neck, liver or kidney cancer.

The chain combines TRBV15 with TRBJ1-5; 9 bases map to TRBD1. Germline CDR1 LNHNV, CDR2 YYDKDF (reference sequence). Trimming removed 5 bases from V and 6 bases from J; junction bases left unmatched: 8. The CDR3 has 15 residues. CDR3 amino acids: CATSRTGGVGQPQHF. CDR3 sequence (DNA): TGTGCCACCAGCCGAACAGGGGGCGTCGGTCAGCCCCAGCATTTT.

The V gene is TRBV15, the J gene TRBJ2-1, with D possibly being TRBD2 (6 bases). The CDR3 contains 14 residues. The V gene's germline CDR1 is LNHNV and CDR2 YYDKDF (reference sequence). The V end lost 5 bases, the J end lost 6 bases, and 14 bases lay between the germline ends. The CDR3 region is CATSLTSGVNEQFF. The CDR3 nucleotides read TGTGCCACCAGCCTAACCTCGGGAGTCAATGAGCAGTTCTTC.

The chain employs TRBV11-2 and TRBJ1-5; no definite D call. Germline V gene sequence: CDR1 SGHAT, CDR2 FQNNGV. The CDR3 runs 16 residues. V was cut by 5 bases and J by 5 bases, with 19 bases left in between. The CDR3 here is CASSLGLGSVYQPQHF. The CDR3 DNA sequence: TGTGCCAGCAGCCTAGGGCTCGGGTCGGTATATCAGCCCCAGCATTTT.

This clone was recorded once. The chain is built from TRBV29-1 and TRBJ1-2, with D maybe TRBD1 (6 bases). This CDR3 region has 10 residues. Trimming took 8 bases from V and 7 from J, leaving 11 bases between them. In germline, CDR1 is SQVTM, CDR2 ANQGSEA. CDR3 amino acids: CSINRAGYTF. The CDR3 DNA is TGCAGCATAAACAGGGCTGGCTACACCTTC. Drawing the rest from reference TRBV29-1 and TRBJ1-2, the complete variable domain is SAVISQKPSRDICQRGTSLTIQCQVDSQVTMMFWYRQQPGQSLTLIATANQGSEATYESGFVIDKFPISRPNLTFSTLTVSNMSPEDSSIYLCSINRAGYTFGSGTRLTVV.

V and J are TRBV27 and TRBJ2-7, with 11 positions matching TRBD2. CDR3 length: 16 residues. V shed 0 bases and J 4 bases; nucleotides not matched to a gene: 5. Germline V gives CDR1 MNHEY, CDR2 SMNVEV (reference sequence). CDR3: CASSLSSLAGGYEQYF. The CDR3 DNA reads TGTGCCAGCAGTTTATCTTCCCTAGCGGGGGGATACGAGCAGTACTTC.

The V gene is TRBV5-5, the J gene TRBJ2-2, with D possibly matching TRBD1 (5 bases). The CDR3 is 15 amino acids. Trimming removed 4 bases at V and 1 base at J, with 11 bases between. Per germline, CDR1 SGHKS and CDR2 YYEKEE (reference sequence). CDR3 coding DNA: TGTGCCAGCAGCGCAGGGCCACTGAACACCGGGGAGCTGTTTTTT. Its protein is CASSAGPLNTGELFF.

This chain uses TRBV19 with TRBJ1-2, with D tentatively TRBD1 (5 bases). The germline gives CDR1 LNHDA, CDR2 SQIVND (reference sequence). The ends were cut back, 6 bases at V and 6 bases at J, with 8 bases in the middle. The CDR3 length is 11 residues. In DNA form, the CDR3 reads TGTGCCAGTAGATCGACAGATGGCTACACCTTC. Translating gives CASRSTDGYTF. Full variable domain (missing parts from reference TRBV19 and TRBJ1-2): DGGITQSPKYLFRKEGQNVTLSCEQNLNHDAMYWYRQDPGQGLRLIYYSQIVNDFQKGDIAEGYSVSREKKESFPLTVTSAQKNPTAFYLCASRSTDGYTFGSGTRLTVV.

This chain joins TRBV18 and TRBJ2-2, with 11 bases identical to TRBD1. Germline CDR1 reads KGHSH; CDR2 reads LQKENI. The length of the CDR3 is 15 residues. The V gene end was trimmed by 2 bases and the J gene end by 7 bases; junction bases not matched to a gene: 3. The CDR3 protein is CASSPGQGANGELFF. The CDR3 bases are TGTGCCAGCTCACCAGGACAGGGGGCGAACGGGGAGCTGTTTTTT.

This clone is a singleton in its sample. The chain recombines TRBV2 with TRBJ2-1, with D maybe TRBD2 (5 bases). The CDR3 runs 11 residues. Per the germline V gene, CDR1 is SNHLY and CDR2 is FYNNEI. V gave up 5 bases and J gave up 15 bases, with 14 bases separating them. As DNA, the CDR3 is TGTGCCAGCAGTTCCAGAGGGCCGTCGTTCTTC. It translates to CASSSRGPSFF.

This clone has only one observation. CDR3 in DNA: TGTGCCAGCAGCTTCGGCTGGGGGGGGGCGAGGTATAATTCACCCCTCCACTTT. This translates into CASSFGWGGARYNSPLHF. This chain links TRBV5-5 with TRBJ1-6; weak D call: TRBD1 (6 bases). V was clipped by 2 bases and J by 4 bases, with 19 bases between them. CDR1 and CDR2 from the germline V gene are SGHKS and YYEKEE (reference sequence). CDR3 length: 18 amino acids.

The chain recombines TRBV27 with TRBJ2-3; D is uncertain. Germline V gene data show CDR1 as MNHEY and CDR2 as SMNVEV (reference sequence). The CDR3 has 15 residues. V lost 3 bases, J lost 0 bases, and 10 bases lay in between. The CDR3 DNA reads TGTGCCAGCAGTTTTGGCTTACCTAGCACAGATACGCAGTATTTT. Residues: CASSFGLPSTDTQYF.

The chain has TRBV28 and TRBJ1-5; D is perhaps TRBD1 (5 bases). Per germline, CDR1 MDHEN and CDR2 SYDVKM. There are 12 residues in the CDR3. The V end lost 7 bases, the J end lost 7 bases, and 11 bases lay between the germline ends. CDR3: CASNLQGQPQHF. In DNA, the CDR3 is TGTGCCAGCAATCTTCAGGGCCAGCCCCAGCATTTT.

V gene TRBV30 combines with J gene TRBJ1-6, with D tentatively TRBD1 (5 bases). CDR1 and CDR2 from the germline V gene are GTSNPN and SVGIG (reference sequence). With 3 bases removed from V and 7 bases from J, the gap between germline ends came to 7 bases. The CDR3 runs 12 residues. CDR3 loop: CAWSDRNSPLHF. CDR3 sequence (DNA): TGTGCCTGGAGCGACAGAAATTCACCCCTCCACTTT.

The chain has TRBV27 and TRBJ2-5, with D uncertain. The germline V and J ends were trimmed by 0 bases and 4 bases, with 6 bases remaining between them. The CDR3 runs to 13 residues. The germline V gene has CDR1 MNHEY and CDR2 SMNVEV (reference sequence). The CDR3 is CASSLSWGETQYF. The CDR3 nucleotides read TGTGCCAGCAGTTTATCATGGGGAGAGACCCAGTACTTC.

This clone has only one observation. This chain connects TRBV7-6 to TRBJ2-5, with D maybe TRBD1 (5 bases). The DNA end is a closer match to TRBJ2-7, so the J assignment may be wrong. CDR3 length equals 13 residues. Germline CDR1 reads SGHVS; CDR2 reads FNYEAQ. The CDR3 region has the DNA TGTGCCAGCAGCTTAGAGGGGACCTACGAGCAGTACTTC. It encodes CASSLEGTYEQYF.